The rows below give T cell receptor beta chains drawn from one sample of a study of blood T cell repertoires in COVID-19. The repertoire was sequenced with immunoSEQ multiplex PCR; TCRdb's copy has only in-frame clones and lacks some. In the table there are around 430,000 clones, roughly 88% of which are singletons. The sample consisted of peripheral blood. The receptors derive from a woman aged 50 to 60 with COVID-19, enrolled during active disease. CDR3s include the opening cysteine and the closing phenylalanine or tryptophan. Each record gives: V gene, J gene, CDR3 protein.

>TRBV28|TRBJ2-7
CASVRGGSNEQYF
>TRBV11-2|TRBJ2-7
CASSPETGWGEQYF
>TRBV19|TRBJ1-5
CASSMAQGQPQHF
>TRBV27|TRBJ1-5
CASSPYRERSQPQHF
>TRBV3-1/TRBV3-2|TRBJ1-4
CASSLGGANEKLFF
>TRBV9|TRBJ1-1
CASRPGTEAFF
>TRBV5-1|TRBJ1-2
CASSSGASRDYGYTF
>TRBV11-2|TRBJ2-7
CASSPIPRDRVREQYF
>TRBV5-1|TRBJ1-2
CASSGGPPNYGYTF
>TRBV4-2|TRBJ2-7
CASSQSGGGYEQYF
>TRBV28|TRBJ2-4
CASSLGGATKNIQYF
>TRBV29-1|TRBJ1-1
CSVQRGAGTEAFF
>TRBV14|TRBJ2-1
CASSQPFRTGVDEQFF
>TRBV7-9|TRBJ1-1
CASSWTGDTEAFF